This T cell receptor (beta chain) was identified in a study of spatial heterogeneity in lung cancer. Notes on the study in general: Follow-up blood showed ubiquitous expanded tumor TCRs less than blood at resection did.

Sample time point: blood at routine non-recurrence follow-up after resection. Germline CDR1 KGHDR, CDR2 SFDVKD. V lost 6 bases and J lost 0, with 6 bases in between. This CDR3 spans 13 amino acids. Single TCR cDNA molecules each had their own unique molecular identifier. Using its own MiXCR run on the 5' RACE reads, TCRdb lists one record per CDR3 protein. The sample has over 95,000 distinct CDR3 sequences; roughly 10% are singletons. This clonotype turned up a few times. What it binds is not known. Sequences were derived from PBMCs, sampled at follow-up. The rearrangement links TRBV24-1 to TRBJ2-3; no firm D call. This TCR came from a female donor with early-stage non-small cell lung cancer. In DNA, the CDR3 is TGTGCCACCAGTCTCCCAAGCACAGATACGCAGTATTTT. Its protein is CATSLPSTDTQYF.